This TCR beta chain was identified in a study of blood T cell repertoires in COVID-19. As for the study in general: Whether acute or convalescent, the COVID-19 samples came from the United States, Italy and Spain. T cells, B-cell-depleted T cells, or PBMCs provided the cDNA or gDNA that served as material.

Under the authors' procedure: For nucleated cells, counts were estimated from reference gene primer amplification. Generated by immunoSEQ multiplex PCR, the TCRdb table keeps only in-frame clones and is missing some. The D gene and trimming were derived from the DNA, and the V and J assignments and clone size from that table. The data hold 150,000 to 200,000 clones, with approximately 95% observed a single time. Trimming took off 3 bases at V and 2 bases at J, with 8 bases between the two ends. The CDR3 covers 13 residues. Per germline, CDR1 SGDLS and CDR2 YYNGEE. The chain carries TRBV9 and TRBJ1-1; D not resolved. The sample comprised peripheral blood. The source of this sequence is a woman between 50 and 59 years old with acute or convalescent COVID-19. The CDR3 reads CASSGRVNTEAFF. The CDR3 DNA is TGTGCCAGCAGCGGGAGGGTAAACACTGAAGCTTTCTTT.